This entry concerns a single T cell receptor beta chain. This receptor's antigen is unknown. Base qualities were left out, and no much larger clone turns up one base away. Trimming costs V 4 bases and J 0 bases, and their ends lie 18 bases apart. Inclusive of the bounding cysteine and phenylalanine, the CDR3 is 17 residues long. The sequence is cut down to CDR3 DNA, 51 bases in frame from base 1. The germline V gene (reference sequence) gives CDR1 as SGHNT and CDR2 as YYREEE. The immunoSEQ Assay, a bias-controlled multiplex PCR, was used to amplify TCRbeta CDR3 regions from genomic DNA. On the study's bioinformatics: The number of nucleated cells in each sample was estimated by amplification of reference gene primers within the assay. To quantify the absolute abundance of each unique TCRbeta CDR3 rearrangement, sequence reads were collapsed and filtered. Productive Simpson clonality was computed per sample as the square root of Simpson's diversity index over productive rearrangements. TCRdb holds this immuneACCESS table with in-frame rearrangements only. Some clones are missing; in checked studies, unresolved V genes explain under half, and the rest has no known cause. V and J calls and clone size follow that table, whereas D and trimming were derived from the DNA. Recorded for this sample are around 72,000 clones; roughly 83% of them occurred a single time. The ten largest clones take up 15% to 20% of the sample.

Whole blood was collected in K2EDTA tubes by collaborating institutions according to the institutions' own protocols. For TCRbeta analysis, collaborators shipped samples as frozen whole blood, isolated PBMCs, or DNA extracted from either of those sample types. This specimen belongs to a study of blood T cell repertoires in COVID-19 (dated by TCRdb to 2018 to 2020). About the investigation overall: Samples covering the acute and convalescent phases of COVID-19 were provided by collaborators in the United States, Italy and Spain. The prospective study material was composed of cDNA or gDNA derived from T cells, B-cell-depleted T cells, or PBMCs. Subjects who had been exposed to COVID-19, were actively infected with it, or had recovered from it provided the deeply sampled blood TCRbeta repertoires that made up the dataset. The repertoires were released in a freely available public database meant as a resource for research on the immune response to SARS-CoV-2. The samples were drawn from the first 160 participants of the ongoing ImmuneRACE study and from 950 to 1,500 subjects provided by 6 global collaborators. Nearly every sample came with metadata listing a de-identified subject ID, COVID-19 status, age in years and sex. Where HLA class I and class II types were available, the types were taken from metadata supplied by the sample provider, not from assay-based typing.

What the authors observed across the whole study: The quantity of clinical and demographic metadata differed by source and by participant and was supplied without curation.

The chain is made from TRBV5-4 and TRBJ2-3, with TRBD2 tentatively as D gene (5 bases match). Sequencing was performed on peripheral blood. The receptor was derived from a woman over 75 with acute or convalescent COVID-19. The CDR3 amino acid sequence is: CASSRREGRASTDTQYF. The nucleotide sequence is TGTGCCAGCAGCCGACGGGAAGGCCGAGCTAGCACAGATACGCAGTATTTT.